This T cell receptor (beta chain) was sequenced for a study of blood T cells in healthy people across ages. The germline V gene has CDR1 SGHKS and CDR2 YYEKEE (reference sequence). Trimming took 0 bases from V and 2 from J, leaving 12 bases between them. This CDR3 spans 16 amino acids. Primers used in a second PCR of about 6 to 11 cycles were a sample-barcoded 5' primer and a J-beta primer mix. Each sample yielded at least 3 million CDR3-containing paired-end reads. TCRdb used MiXCR to reprocess the 5' RACE reads, holding one entry per CDR3 protein. Found here are hundreds of thousands of distinct CDR3 sequences, around 50% of them singletons; the top ten hold 15% to 20%. This clonotype was seen once.

The chain recombines TRBV5-5 with TRBJ1-5; D perhaps matches TRBD1 (6 bases). The sequenced sample was blood. This clonotype was obtained from a man older than 75 in good health. The CDR3 bases are TGTGCCAGCAGCTTGGCTGTCAGGGGCGGCAATCAGCCCCAGCATTTT. Translating gives CASSLAVRGGNQPQHF.